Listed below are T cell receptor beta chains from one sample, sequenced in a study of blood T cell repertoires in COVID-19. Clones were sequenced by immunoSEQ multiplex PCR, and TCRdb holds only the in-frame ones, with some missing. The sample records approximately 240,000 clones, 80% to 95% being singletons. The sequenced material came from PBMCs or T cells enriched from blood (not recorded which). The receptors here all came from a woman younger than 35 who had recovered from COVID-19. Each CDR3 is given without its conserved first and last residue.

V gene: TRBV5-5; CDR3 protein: ASSLVFQVTGGTEAF
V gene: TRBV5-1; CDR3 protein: ASSEAPYGYT
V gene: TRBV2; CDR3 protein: ASSGHGELF
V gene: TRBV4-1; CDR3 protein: ASSPEGGNQPQH
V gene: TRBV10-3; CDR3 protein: AISAWREGPYTQY
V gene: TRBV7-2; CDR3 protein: ASSPSTLLNTEAF
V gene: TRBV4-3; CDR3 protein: ASSQGTGQGFEAF
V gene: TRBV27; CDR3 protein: ASSLREASYEQY
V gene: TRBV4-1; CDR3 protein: ASSQEGGQGLNSPLH
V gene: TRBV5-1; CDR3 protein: ASSLGGGEMVYT
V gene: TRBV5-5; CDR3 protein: ASSLMLEGYT
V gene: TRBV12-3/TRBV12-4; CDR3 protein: ASTDRVLYGYT